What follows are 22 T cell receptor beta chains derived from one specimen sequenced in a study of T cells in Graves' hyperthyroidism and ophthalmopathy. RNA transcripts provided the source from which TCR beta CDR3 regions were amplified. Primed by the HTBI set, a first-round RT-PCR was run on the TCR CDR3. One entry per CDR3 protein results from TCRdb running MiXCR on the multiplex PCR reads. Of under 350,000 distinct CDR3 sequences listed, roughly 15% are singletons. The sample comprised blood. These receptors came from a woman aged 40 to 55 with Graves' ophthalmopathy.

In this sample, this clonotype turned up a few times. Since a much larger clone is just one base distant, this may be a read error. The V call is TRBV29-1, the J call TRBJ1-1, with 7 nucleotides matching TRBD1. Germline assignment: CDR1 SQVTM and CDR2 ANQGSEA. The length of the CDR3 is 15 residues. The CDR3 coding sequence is TGCAGCGTTGTAGTTACAGGGGTTGGGAACACTGAAACTTTCTTT. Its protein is CSVVVTGVGNTETFF. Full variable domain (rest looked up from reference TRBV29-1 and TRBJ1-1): SAVISQKPSRDICQRGTSLTIQCQVDSQVTMMFWYRQQPGQSLTLIATANQGSEATYESGFVIDKFPISRPNLTFSTLTVSNMSPEDSSIYLCSVVVTGVGNTETFFGQGTRLTVV.

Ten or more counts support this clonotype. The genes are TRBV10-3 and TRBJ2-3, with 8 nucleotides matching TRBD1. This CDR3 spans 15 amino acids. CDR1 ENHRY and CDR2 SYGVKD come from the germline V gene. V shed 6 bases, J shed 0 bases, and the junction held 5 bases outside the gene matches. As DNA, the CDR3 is TGTGCCATCAGGGACAGGGTAACTAGCACAGATACGCAGTATTTT. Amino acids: CAIRDRVTSTDTQYF.

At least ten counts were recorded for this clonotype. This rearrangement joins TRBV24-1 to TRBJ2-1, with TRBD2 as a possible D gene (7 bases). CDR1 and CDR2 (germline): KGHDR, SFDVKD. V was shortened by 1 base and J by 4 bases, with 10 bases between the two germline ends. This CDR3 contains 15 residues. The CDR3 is CATSDFGGQYNEQFF. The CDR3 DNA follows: TGTGCCACCAGTGATTTCGGGGGGCAGTACAATGAGCAGTTCTTC.

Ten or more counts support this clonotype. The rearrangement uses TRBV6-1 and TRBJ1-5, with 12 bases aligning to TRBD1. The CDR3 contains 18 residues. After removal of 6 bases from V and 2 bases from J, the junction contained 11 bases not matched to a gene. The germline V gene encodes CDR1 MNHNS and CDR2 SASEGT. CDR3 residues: CASSLRDRGLGGNQPQHF. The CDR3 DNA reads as TGTGCCAGCAGCCTCCGGGACAGGGGGCTTGGCGGCAATCAGCCCCAGCATTTT.

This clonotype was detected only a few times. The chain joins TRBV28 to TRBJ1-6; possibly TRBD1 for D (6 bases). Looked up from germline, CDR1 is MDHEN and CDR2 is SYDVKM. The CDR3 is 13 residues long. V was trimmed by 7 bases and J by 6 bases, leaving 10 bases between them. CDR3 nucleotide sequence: TGTGCCAGCAAGGGGGTGATTAATTCACCCCTCCACTTT. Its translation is CASKGVINSPLHF.

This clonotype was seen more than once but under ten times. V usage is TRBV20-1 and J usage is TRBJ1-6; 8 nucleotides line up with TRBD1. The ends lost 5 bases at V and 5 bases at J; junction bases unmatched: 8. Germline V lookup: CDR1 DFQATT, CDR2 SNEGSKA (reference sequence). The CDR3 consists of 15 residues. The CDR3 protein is CSARDGQGNNSPLHF. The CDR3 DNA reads TGCAGTGCTCGCGATGGACAGGGCAATAATTCACCCCTCCACTTT.

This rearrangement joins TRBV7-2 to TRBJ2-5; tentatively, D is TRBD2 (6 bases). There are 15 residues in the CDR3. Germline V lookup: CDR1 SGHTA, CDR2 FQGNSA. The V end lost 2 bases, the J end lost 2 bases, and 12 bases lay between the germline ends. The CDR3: CASSLSNGGQETQYF. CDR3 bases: TGTGCCAGCAGCTTATCGAACGGGGGACAAGAGACCCAGTACTTC.

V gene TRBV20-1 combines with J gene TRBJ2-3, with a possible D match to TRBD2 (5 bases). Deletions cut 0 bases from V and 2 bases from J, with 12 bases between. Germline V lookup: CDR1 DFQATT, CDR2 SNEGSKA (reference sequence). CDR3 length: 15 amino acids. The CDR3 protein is CSARDSSRYTDTQYF. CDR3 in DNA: TGCAGTGCTAGAGATTCTAGCAGATACACAGATACGCAGTATTTT.

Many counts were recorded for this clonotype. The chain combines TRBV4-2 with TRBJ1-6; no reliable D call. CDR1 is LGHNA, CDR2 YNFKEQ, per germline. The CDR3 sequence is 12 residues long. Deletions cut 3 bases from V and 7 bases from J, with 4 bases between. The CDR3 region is CASSHLNSPLHF. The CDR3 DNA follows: TGTGCCAGCAGCCACTTGAATTCACCCCTCCACTTT.

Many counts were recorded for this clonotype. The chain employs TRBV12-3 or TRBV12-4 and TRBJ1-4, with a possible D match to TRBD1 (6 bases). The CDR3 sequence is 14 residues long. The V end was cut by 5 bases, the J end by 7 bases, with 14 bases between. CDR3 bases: TGTGCCAGCAGTGGGACAAGGGGAAGTGAAAAACTGTTTTTT. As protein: CASSGTRGSEKLFF.

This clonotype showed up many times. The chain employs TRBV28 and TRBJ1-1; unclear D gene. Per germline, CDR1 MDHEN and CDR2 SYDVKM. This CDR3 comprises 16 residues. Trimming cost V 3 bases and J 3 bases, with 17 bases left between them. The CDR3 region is CASSLDVAALDTEAFF. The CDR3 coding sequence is TGTGCCAGCAGTTTGGATGTCGCGGCTCTCGACACTGAAGCTTTCTTT.

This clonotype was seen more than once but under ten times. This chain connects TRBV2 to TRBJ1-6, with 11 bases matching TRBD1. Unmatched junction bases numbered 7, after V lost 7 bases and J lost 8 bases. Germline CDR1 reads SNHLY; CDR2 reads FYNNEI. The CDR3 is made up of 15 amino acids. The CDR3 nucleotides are TGTGCCAGCACCCGGGACAGGGGGAATTATTCACCCCTCCACTTT. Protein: CASTRDRGNYSPLHF.

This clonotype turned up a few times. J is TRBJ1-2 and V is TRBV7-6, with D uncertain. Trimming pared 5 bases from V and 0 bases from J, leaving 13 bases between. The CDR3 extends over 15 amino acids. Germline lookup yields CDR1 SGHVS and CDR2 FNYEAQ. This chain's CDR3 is CASSPRAGSNYGYTF. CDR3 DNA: TGTGCCAGCAGCCCCCGGGCAGGATCTAACTATGGCTACACCTTC. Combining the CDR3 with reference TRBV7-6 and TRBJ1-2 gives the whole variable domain GAGVSQSPRYKVTKRGQDVALRCDPISGHVSLYWYRQALGQGPEFLTYFNYEAQQDKSGLPNDRFSAERPEGSISTLTIQRTEQRDSAMYRCASSPRAGSNYGYTFGSGTRLTVV.

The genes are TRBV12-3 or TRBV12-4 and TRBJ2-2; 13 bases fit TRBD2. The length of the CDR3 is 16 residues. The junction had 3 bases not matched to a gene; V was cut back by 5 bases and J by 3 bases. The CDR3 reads CASSLTSGGYTGELFF. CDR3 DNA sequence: TGTGCCAGCAGTCTGACTAGCGGGGGGTACACCGGGGAGCTGTTTTTT.

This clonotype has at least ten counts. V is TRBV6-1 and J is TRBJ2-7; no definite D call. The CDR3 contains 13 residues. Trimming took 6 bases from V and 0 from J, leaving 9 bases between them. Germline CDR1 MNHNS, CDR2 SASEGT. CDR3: CASSQVSSYEQYF. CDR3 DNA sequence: TGTGCCAGCAGCCAAGTGAGCTCCTACGAGCAGTACTTC.

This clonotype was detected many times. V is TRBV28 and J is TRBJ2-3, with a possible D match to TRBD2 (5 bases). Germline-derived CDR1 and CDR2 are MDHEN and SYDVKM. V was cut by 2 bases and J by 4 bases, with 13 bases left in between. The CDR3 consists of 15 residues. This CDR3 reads CASSLLGGESDTQYF. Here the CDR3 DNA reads TGTGCCAGCAGTTTACTTGGTGGGGAGTCAGATACGCAGTATTTT.

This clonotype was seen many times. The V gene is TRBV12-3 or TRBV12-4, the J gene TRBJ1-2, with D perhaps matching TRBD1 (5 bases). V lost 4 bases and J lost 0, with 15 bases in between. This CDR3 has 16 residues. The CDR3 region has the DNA TGTGCCAGCAGTTCCAGAGGGAGGGGACCTAACTATGGCTACACCTTC. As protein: CASSSRGRGPNYGYTF.

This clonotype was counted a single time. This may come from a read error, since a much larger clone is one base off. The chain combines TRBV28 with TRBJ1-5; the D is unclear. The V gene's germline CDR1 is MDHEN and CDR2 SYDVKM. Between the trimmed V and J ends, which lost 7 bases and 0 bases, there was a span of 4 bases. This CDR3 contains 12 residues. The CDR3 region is CASINSNQPQHF. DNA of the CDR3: TGTGCCAGCATCAATAGCAATCAGCCCCAGCATTTT.

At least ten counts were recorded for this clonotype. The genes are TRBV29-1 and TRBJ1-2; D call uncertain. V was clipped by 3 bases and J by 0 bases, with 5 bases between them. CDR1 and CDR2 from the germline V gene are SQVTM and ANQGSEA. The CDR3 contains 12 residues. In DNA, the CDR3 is TGCAGCGTTGAGTGGGCTAACTATGGCTACACCTTC. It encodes CSVEWANYGYTF. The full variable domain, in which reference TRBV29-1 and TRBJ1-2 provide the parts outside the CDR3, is SAVISQKPSRDICQRGTSLTIQCQVDSQVTMMFWYRQQPGQSLTLIATANQGSEATYESGFVIDKFPISRPNLTFSTLTVSNMSPEDSSIYLCSVEWANYGYTFGSGTRLTVV.

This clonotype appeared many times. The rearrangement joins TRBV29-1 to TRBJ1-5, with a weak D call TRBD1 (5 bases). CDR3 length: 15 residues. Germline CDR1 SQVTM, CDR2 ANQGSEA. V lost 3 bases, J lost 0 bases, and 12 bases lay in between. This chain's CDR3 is CSVDCGASSNQPQHF. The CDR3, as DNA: TGCAGCGTTGATTGTGGGGCATCTAGCAATCAGCCCCAGCATTTT.

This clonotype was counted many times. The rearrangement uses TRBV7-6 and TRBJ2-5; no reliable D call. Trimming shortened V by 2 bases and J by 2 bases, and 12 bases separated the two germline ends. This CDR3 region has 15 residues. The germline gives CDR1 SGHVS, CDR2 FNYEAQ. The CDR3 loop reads CASSLIRTPQETQYF. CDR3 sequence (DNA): TGTGCCAGCAGCTTAATCCGTACCCCTCAAGAGACCCAGTACTTC.

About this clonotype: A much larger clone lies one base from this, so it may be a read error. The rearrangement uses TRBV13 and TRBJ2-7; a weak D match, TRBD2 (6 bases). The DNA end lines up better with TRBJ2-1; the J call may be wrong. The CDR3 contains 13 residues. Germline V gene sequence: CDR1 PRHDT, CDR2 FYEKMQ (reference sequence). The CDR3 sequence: CASRRLGEYEQFF. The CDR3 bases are TGTGCCAGCAGGCGACTAGGTGAATACGAGCAGTTCTTC.